The 16 T cell receptor beta chains listed next were all sequenced from one sample in a study of OX40 agonist ivuxolimab in advanced cancers. Profiling relied on immunoSEQ multiplex PCR, and the TCRdb table lists in-frame clones only, not all of them. The sample has some 44,000 clones; 85% to 90% are singletons. The starting material was CD4+ or CD8+ T cells sorted from blood, obtained in a trial of the OX40 agonist ivuxolimab. These receptors were taken from an adult with an advanced solid tumor such as melanoma, head and neck, liver or kidney cancer.

J is TRBJ2-2 and V is TRBV7-3; D is undetermined. In germline, CDR1 is SGHTA, CDR2 FQGTGA. Deletions cut 2 bases from V and 1 base from J, with 17 bases between. This CDR3 has 18 residues. The DNA of the CDR3 is TGTGCCAGCAGCTTAGGTGATATCTGGGCAGAGAACACCGGGGAGCTGTTTTTT. This encodes CASSLGDIWAENTGELFF.

The V call is TRBV11-3, the J call TRBJ2-7, with 7 bases lining up with TRBD2. The length of the CDR3 is 13 residues. V shed 3 bases and J 1 base; nucleotides not matched to a gene: 0. Germline CDR1 SGHNT, CDR2 YENEEA. CDR3 loop: CASSLGGSYEQYF. The CDR3 DNA reads TGTGCCAGCAGCTTGGGGGGGTCCTACGAGCAGTACTTC.

J is TRBJ1-1 and V is TRBV6-5; 10 positions agree with TRBD1. Trimming took 4 bases from V and 0 from J; bases not matched to a gene: 5. CDR1 and CDR2 (germline): MNHEY, SVGAGI. The CDR3 runs to 16 residues. CDR3 in DNA: TGTGCCAGCAGTTGGGACAGGGGACTAATGAACACTGAAGCTTTCTTT. Encoded protein: CASSWDRGLMNTEAFF.

The CDR3 nucleotides read TGTGCCAGCAGCCAAGATTTGCGGTCCTACGAGCAGTACGTC. Its protein product is CASSQDLRSYEQYV. The V gene is TRBV4-2, the J gene TRBJ2-7; D remains ambiguous. Germline V lookup: CDR1 LGHNA, CDR2 YNFKEQ. Trimming removed 0 bases from V and 1 base from J, with 7 bases in between. This CDR3 is 14 amino acids long.

This chain connects TRBV4-1 to TRBJ2-5; 10 bases line up with TRBD2. V was pared by 4 bases and J by 7 bases, with 9 bases of the junction left unmatched. Per the germline V gene, CDR1 is MGHRA and CDR2 is YSYEKL. The CDR3 consists of 15 residues. The CDR3 DNA reads as TGCGCCAGCAGCCCTAGGACTAGCGGTTCGCGGACCCAGTACTTC. Translation: CASSPRTSGSRTQYF.

The CDR3 region is CASSSGNQPQHF. CDR3 nucleotides: TGTGCCAGCAGTTCAGGCAATCAGCCCCAGCATTTT. The V and J genes are TRBV27 and TRBJ1-5, with D hard to call. V lost 4 bases and J 2 bases, leaving 3 bases between the germline ends. The CDR3 consists of 12 residues. CDR1 is MNHEY, CDR2 SMNVEV, per germline (reference sequence).

A single count supports this clone. DNA of the CDR3: TGTGCCAGCATCAATACCTGGTCTGAAGCTTTCTTT. Translated, it gives CASINTWSEAFF. The chain couples TRBV6-5 to TRBJ1-1; D is unresolved. Germline assignment: CDR1 MNHEY and CDR2 SVGAGI. Trimming cost V 7 bases and J 6 bases, with 12 bases left between them. This CDR3 comprises 12 residues.

The rearrangement uses TRBV27 and TRBJ1-2; no clear D. The V end was cut by 3 bases, the J end by 1 base, with 6 bases between. CDR1 and CDR2 from the germline V gene are MNHEY and SMNVEV (reference sequence). This CDR3 is built from 13 residues. The CDR3 sequence: CASSFQNNYGYTF. The CDR3 DNA is TGTGCCAGCAGTTTCCAAAATAACTATGGCTACACCTTC.

J is TRBJ1-1 and V is TRBV5-4; tentative D call: TRBD1 (6 bases). Trimming shortened V by 5 bases and J by 5 bases, and 10 bases separated the two germline ends. Germline CDR1 is SGHNT and CDR2 is YYREEE (reference sequence). The CDR3 covers 12 residues. CDR3 protein: CASRSGTTEAFF. The CDR3 region has the DNA TGTGCCAGCAGATCCGGGACAACTGAAGCTTTCTTT.

CDR3 sequence: CASSEVSGTTGELFF. CDR3 in DNA: TGTGCCAGCAGTGAAGTCAGCGGGACGACCGGGGAGCTGTTTTTT. The chain employs TRBV25-1 and TRBJ2-2; TRBD2 matches 7 bases. Germline trimming cut 2 bases from V and 5 bases from J; bases unmatched to any gene: 5. CDR3 length: 15 amino acids. Per germline, CDR1 MGHDK and CDR2 SYGVNS.

This sequence joins TRBV13 and TRBJ2-1; 7 bases are a match to TRBD1. The CDR3 length is 15 residues. Unmatched junction bases numbered 10, after V lost 5 bases and J lost 6 bases. The germline gives CDR1 PRHDT, CDR2 FYEKMQ (reference sequence). The CDR3 nucleotides are TGTGCCAGCAGCCCAACAGGGGTGGGGGCCAATGAGCAGTTCTTC. It is translated as CASSPTGVGANEQFF.

The rearrangement joins TRBV9 to TRBJ2-2, with D possibly TRBD1 on 7 matching bases. V shed 0 bases and J shed 5 bases, with 14 bases lying between them. The CDR3 runs to 16 residues. Germline V gene data show CDR1 as SGDLS and CDR2 as YYNGEE. The CDR3 nucleotides are TGTGCCAGCAGCGTAGAGGAGGGGGCGAGGACCGGGGAGCTGTTTTTT. It specifies CASSVEEGARTGELFF.

The V call is TRBV4-3, the J call TRBJ1-5, with D maybe TRBD1 (5 bases). Per the germline V gene, CDR1 is LGHNA and CDR2 is YSLEER. V was shortened by 0 bases and J by 5 bases, with 14 bases between the two germline ends. CDR3 length: 16 residues. CDR3 in DNA: TGCGCCAGCAGCCAAGAAGTAGCGGGGCGGGATCAGCCCCAGCATTTT. It translates to CASSQEVAGRDQPQHF.

The rearrangement links TRBV11-3 to TRBJ1-1, with D possibly TRBD1 on 5 matching bases. From germline, CDR1 is SGHNT and CDR2 YENEEA. CDR3 length: 13 amino acids. Between the trimmed V and J ends, which lost 4 bases and 7 bases, there was a span of 13 bases. The CDR3 sequence is CASSSGPGREAFF. CDR3 bases: TGTGCCAGCAGCTCCGGACCGGGGCGTGAAGCTTTCTTT.

This chain uses TRBV18 with TRBJ1-4; 8 bases match TRBD1. The CDR3 runs to 13 residues. Germline V gives CDR1 KGHSH, CDR2 LQKENI. With V trimmed by 4 bases and J by 8 bases, 3 bases remained unmatched. CDR3 DNA: TGTGCCAGCTCACGGGGACAGGAGGAAAAACTGTTTTTT. It encodes CASSRGQEEKLFF.

The chain has TRBV9 and TRBJ1-6, with 9 nucleotides matching TRBD1. CDR1 is SGDLS, CDR2 YYNGEE, per germline. The CDR3 is made up of 16 amino acids. Trimming took 4 bases from V and 7 from J; bases not matched to a gene: 9. The CDR3 loop reads CASSQREGQGNSPLHF. The CDR3 DNA reads TGTGCCAGCAGCCAGCGAGAGGGACAGGGAAATTCACCCCTCCACTTT.